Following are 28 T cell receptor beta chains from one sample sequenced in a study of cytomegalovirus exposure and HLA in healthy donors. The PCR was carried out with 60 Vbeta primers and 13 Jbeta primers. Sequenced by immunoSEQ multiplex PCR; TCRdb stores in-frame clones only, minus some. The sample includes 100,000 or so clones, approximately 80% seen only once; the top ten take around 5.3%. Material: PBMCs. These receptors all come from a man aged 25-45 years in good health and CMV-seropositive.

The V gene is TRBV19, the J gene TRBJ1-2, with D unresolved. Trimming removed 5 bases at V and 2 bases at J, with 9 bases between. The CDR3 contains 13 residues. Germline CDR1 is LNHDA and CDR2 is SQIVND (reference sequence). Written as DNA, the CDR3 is TGTGCCAGTAGTGACCGGGAGAACTATGGCTACACCTTC. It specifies CASSDRENYGYTF.

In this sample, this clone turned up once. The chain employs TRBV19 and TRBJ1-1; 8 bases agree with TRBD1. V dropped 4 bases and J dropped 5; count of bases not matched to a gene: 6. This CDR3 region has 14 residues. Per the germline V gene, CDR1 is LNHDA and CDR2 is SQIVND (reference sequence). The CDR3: CASSTQGAGTEAFF. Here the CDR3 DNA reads TGTGCCAGTAGTACCCAGGGGGCAGGAACTGAAGCTTTCTTT.

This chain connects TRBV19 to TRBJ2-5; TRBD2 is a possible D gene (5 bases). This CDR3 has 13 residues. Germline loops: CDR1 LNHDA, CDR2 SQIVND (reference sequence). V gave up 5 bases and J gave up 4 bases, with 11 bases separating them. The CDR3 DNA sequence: TGTGCCAGTAGTGTCGCGGGTCGAGAGACCCAGTACTTC. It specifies CASSVAGRETQYF.

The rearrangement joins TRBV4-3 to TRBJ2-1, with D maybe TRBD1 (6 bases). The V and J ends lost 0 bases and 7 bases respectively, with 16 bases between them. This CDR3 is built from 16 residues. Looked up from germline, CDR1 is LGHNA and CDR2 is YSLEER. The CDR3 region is CASSQDLGAGGNEQFF. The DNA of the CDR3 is TGCGCCAGCAGCCAAGATCTGGGGGCCGGCGGGAATGAGCAGTTCTTC.

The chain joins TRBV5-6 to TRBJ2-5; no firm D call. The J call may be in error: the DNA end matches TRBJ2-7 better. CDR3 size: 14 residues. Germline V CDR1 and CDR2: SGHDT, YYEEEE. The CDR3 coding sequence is TGTGCCAGCAGCTTGGTGCATCGAACCTACGAGCAGTACTTC. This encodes CASSLVHRTYEQYF.

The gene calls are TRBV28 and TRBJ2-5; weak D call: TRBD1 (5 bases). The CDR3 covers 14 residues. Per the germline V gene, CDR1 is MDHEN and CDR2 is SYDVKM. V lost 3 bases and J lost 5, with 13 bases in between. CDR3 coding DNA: TGTGCCAGCAGTTTTAGGGGCGGTCACGAGACCCAGTACTTC. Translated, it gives CASSFRGGHETQYF.

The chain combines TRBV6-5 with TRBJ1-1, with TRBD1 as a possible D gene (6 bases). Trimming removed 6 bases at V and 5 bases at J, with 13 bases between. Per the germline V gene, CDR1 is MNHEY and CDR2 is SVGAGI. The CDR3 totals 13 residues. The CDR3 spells CASSIQGRTEAFF. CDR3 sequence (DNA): TGTGCCAGCAGCATACAGGGTCGGACTGAAGCTTTCTTT.

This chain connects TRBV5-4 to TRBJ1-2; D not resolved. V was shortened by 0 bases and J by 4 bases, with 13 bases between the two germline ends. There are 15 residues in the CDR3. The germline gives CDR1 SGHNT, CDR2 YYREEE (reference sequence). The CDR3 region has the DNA TGTGCCAGCAGCTTGGAAGTTTCGGGTCCCTATGGCTACACCTTC. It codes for CASSLEVSGPYGYTF.

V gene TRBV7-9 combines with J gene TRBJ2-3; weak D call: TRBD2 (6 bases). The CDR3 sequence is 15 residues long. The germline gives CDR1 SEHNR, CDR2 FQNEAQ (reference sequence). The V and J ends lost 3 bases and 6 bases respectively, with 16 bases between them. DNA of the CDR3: TGTGCCAGCAGCTTCGGGGCGGGGCTACATGATACGCAGTATTTT. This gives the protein CASSFGAGLHDTQYF.

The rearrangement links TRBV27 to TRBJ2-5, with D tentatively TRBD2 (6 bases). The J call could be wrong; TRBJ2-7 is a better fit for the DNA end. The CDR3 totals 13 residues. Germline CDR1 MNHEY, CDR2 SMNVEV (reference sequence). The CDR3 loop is CASSLAGTYEQYF. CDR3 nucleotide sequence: TGTGCCAGCAGTTTAGCGGGGACCTACGAGCAGTACTTC.

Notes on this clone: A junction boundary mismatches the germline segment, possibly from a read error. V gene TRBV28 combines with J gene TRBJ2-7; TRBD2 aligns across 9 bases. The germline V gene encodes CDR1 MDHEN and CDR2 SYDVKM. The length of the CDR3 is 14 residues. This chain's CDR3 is CASSLASGDFVLNF. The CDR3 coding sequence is TGTGCCAGCAGTTTAGCTAGCGGGGACTTCGTTTTGAACTTC. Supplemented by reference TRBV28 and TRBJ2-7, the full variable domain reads DVKVTQSSRYLVKRTGEKVFLECVQDMDHENMFWYRQDPGLGLRLIYFSYDVKMKEKGDIPEGYSVSREKKERFSLILESASTNQTSMYLCASSLASGDFVLNFGPGTRLTVT.

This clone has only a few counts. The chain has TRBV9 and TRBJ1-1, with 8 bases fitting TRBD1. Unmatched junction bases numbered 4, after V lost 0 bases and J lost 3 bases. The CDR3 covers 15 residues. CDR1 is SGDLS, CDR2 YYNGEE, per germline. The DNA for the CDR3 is TGTGCCAGCAGCGTAGGACAGGGGACTCACACTGAAGCTTTCTTT. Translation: CASSVGQGTHTEAFF.

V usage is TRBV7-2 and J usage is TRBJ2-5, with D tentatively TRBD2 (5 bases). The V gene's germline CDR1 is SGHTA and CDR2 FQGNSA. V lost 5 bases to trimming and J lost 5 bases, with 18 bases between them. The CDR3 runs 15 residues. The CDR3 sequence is CASSRRTFGGETQYF. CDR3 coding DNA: TGTGCCAGCAGCCGGAGGACTTTCGGCGGGGAGACCCAGTACTTC.

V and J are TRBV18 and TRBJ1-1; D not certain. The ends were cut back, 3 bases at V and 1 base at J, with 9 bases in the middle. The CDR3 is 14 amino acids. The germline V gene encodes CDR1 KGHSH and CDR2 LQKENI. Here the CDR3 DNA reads TGTGCCAGCTCACCTGCAGGCACGAACACTGAAGCTTTCTTT. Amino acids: CASSPAGTNTEAFF.

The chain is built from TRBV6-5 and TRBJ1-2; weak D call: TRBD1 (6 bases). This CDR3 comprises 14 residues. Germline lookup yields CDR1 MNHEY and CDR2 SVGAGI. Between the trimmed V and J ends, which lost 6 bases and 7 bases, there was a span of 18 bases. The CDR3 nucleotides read TGTGCCAGCAGCTCACCGGGACACTGGGGTGGCTACACCTTC. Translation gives CASSSPGHWGGYTF.

The CDR3 reads CASTGLLRTDTQYF. CDR3 DNA sequence: TGTGCCAGCACGGGACTGCTCCGCACAGATACGCAGTATTTT. The chain combines TRBV2 with TRBJ2-3; weak D call: TRBD2 (6 bases). V was trimmed by 7 bases and J by 1 base, leaving 12 bases between them. The CDR3 extends over 14 amino acids. In germline, CDR1 is SNHLY, CDR2 FYNNEI.

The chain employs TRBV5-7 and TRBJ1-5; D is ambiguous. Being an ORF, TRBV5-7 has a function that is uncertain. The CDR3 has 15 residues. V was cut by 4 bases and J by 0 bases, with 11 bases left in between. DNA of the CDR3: TGTGCCAGCAGCGATGGCGGGGATAGCAATCAGCCCCAGCATTTT. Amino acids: CASSDGGDSNQPQHF.

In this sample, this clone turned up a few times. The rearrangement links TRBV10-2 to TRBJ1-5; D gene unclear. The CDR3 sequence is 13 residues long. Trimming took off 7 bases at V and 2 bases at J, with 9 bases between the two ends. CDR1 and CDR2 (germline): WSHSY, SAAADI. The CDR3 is CASTDIRNQPQHF. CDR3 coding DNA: TGCGCCAGCACCGACATTCGCAATCAGCCCCAGCATTTT.

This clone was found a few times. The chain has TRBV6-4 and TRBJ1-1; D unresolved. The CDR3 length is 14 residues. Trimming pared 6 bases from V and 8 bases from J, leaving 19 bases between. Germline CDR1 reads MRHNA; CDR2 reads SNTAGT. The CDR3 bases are TGTGCCAGCAGGGAGGACTTTGGGGTAGCGGAAGCTTTCTTT. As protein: CASREDFGVAEAFF.

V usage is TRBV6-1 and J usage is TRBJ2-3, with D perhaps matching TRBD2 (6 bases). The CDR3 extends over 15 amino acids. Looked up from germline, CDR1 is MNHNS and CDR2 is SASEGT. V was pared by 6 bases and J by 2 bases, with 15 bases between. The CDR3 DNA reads TGTGCCAGCAGGGCCTCTAGCGACTACACAGATACGCAGTATTTT. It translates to CASRASSDYTDTQYF.

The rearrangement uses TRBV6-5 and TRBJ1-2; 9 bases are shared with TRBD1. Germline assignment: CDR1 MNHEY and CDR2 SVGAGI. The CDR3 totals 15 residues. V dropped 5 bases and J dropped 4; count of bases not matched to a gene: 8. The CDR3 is CASSRTGGEGYGYTF. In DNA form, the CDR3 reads TGTGCCAGCAGTCGTACAGGGGGCGAGGGCTATGGCTACACCTTC.

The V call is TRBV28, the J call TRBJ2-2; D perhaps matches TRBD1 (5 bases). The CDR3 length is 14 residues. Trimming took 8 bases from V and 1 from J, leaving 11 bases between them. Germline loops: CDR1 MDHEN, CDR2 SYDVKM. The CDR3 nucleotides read TGTGCCAGCCTACAGGTCCTGAACACCGGGGAGCTGTTTTTT. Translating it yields CASLQVLNTGELFF.

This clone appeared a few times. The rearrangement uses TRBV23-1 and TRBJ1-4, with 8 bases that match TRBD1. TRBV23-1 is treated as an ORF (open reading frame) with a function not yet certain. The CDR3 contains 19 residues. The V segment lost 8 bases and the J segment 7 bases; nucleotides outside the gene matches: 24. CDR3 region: CASWTTPDRARGDIEKLFF. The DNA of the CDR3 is TGCGCCAGCTGGACCACCCCGGACAGGGCCCGGGGGGACATTGAAAAACTGTTTTTT.

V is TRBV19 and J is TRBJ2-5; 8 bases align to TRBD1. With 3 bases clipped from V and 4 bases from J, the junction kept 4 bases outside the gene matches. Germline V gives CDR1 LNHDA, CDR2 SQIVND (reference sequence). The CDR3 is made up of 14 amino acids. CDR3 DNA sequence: TGTGCCAGTAGTATCGGGACAGGCGCAGAGACCCAGTACTTC. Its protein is CASSIGTGAETQYF.

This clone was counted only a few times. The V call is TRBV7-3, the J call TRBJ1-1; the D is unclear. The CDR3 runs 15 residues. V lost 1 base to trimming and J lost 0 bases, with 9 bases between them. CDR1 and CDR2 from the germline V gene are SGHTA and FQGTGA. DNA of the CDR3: TGTGCCAGCAGCTTAATCGGCGGCATGAACACTGAAGCTTTCTTT. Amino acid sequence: CASSLIGGMNTEAFF. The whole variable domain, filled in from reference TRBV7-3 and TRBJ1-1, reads GAGVSQTPSNKVTEKGKYVELRCDPISGHTALYWYRQSLGQGPEFLIYFQGTGAADDSGLPNDRFFAVRPEGSVSTLKIQRTERGDSAVYLCASSLIGGMNTEAFFGQGTRLTVV.

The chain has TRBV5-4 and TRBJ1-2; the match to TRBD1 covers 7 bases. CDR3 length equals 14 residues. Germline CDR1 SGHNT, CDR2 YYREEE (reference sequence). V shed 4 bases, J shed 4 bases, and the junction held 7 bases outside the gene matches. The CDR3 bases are TGTGCCAGCAGCATCGGGACAGCTCGCTATGGCTACACCTTC. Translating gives CASSIGTARYGYTF.

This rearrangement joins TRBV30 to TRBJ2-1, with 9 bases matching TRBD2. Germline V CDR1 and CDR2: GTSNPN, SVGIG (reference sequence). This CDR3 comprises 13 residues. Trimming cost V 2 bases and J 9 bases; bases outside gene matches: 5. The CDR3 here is CAWSFSGSAEQFF. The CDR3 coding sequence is TGTGCCTGGAGTTTTAGCGGGAGCGCTGAGCAGTTCTTC.

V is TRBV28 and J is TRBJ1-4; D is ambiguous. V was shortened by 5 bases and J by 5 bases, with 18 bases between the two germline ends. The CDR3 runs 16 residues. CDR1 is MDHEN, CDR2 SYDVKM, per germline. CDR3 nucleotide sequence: TGTGCCAGCAGTCCAGAAGCATCCGGAGTAAATGAAAAACTGTTTTTT. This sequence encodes CASSPEASGVNEKLFF.